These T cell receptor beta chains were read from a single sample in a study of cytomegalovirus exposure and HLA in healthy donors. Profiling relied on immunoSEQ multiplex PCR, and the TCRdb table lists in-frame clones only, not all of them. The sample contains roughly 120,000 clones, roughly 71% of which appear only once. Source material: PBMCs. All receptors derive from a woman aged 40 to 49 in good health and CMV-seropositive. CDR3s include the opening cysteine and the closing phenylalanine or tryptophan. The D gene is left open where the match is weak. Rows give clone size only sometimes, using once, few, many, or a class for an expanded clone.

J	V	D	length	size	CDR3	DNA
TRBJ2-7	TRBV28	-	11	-	CAGGPDYEQYF	TGTGCCGGAGGTCCGGACTACGAGCAGTACTTC
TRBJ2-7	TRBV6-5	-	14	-	CASSYSSQVYEQYF	TGTGCCAGCAGTTACTCCTCACAGGTCTACGAGCAGTACTTC
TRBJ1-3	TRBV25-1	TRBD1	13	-	CASSQDRGNTIYF	TGTGCCAGCAGTCAGGACAGGGGAAACACCATATATTTT
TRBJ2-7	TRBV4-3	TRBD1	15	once	CASSQEIQGVYEQYF	TGCGCCAGCAGCCAAGAAATCCAGGGGGTGTACGAGCAGTACTTC
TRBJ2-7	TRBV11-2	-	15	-	CASSLEETKAYEQYF	TGTGCCAGCAGCTTAGAAGAGACTAAAGCCTACGAGCAGTACTTC
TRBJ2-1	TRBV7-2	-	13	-	CASATSSYNEQFF	TGTGCCAGCGCAACGAGCTCCTACAATGAGCAGTTCTTC
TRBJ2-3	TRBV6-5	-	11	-	CATTYADTQYF	TGTGCCACCACATATGCAGATACGCAGTATTTT
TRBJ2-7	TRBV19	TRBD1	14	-	CASSRGQGFYEQYF	TGTGCCAGTAGTAGGGGACAGGGGTTCTACGAGCAGTACTTC
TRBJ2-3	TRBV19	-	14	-	CASSIGGLTDTQYF	TGTGCCAGTAGTATAGGGGGCCTCACAGATACGCAGTATTTT
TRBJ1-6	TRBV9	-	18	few	CASSDGSEGDSYNSPLHF	TGTGCCAGCAGCGACGGGTCGGAAGGTGACTCCTATAATTCACCCCTCCACTTT
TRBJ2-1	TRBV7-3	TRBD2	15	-	CASSILAGAYNEQFF	TGTGCCAGCAGCATACTAGCGGGAGCGTACAATGAGCAGTTCTTC
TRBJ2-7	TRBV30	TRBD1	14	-	CAWSAGTGIYEQYF	TGTGCCTGGAGTGCCGGGACAGGGATCTACGAGCAGTACTTC
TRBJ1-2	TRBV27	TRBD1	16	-	CASSAQQGQGSSGYTF	TGTGCCAGCAGTGCCCAACAGGGACAGGGGTCTAGCGGCTACACCTTC
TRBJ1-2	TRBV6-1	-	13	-	CASSHPGVHGYTF	TGTGCCAGCTCCCATCCCGGGGTCCACGGCTACACCTTC
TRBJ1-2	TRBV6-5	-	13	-	CASSYSGNYGYTF	TGTGCCAGCAGTTACTCCGGGAACTATGGCTACACCTTC
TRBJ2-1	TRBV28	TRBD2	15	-	CASSTGGGPINEQFF	TGTGCCAGCAGTACTGGGGGAGGGCCGATTAATGAGCAGTTCTTC
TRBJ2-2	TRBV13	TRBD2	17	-	CASSSGLAGGYTGELFF	TGTGCCAGCAGCTCGGGACTAGCGGGGGGGTACACCGGGGAGCTGTTTTTT
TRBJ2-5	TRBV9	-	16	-	CASSLSTIAGGETQYF	TGTGCCAGCAGCCTCTCGACTATCGCTGGAGGGGAGACCCAGTACTTC
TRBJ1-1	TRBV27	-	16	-	CASSLPPGGRHTEAFF	TGTGCCAGCAGTTTACCCCCGGGGGGGCGGCACACTGAAGCTTTCTTT
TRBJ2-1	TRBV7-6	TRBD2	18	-	CASSLAPSGSTILNEQFF	TGTGCCAGCAGCTTAGCGCCTAGCGGGAGCACCATCCTCAATGAGCAGTTCTTC
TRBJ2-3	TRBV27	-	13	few	CASSLWDLNTQYF	TGTGCCAGCAGTTTATGGGACTTAAATACGCAGTATTTT
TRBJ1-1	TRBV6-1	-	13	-	CASNKPRVAEAFF	TGTGCCAGCAATAAGCCCAGGGTGGCTGAAGCTTTCTTT
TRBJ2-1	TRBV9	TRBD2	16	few	CASSSRTSGTRNEQFF	TGTGCCAGCAGCTCACGGACTAGCGGGACTCGCAATGAGCAGTTCTTC
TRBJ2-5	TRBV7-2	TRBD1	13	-	CASKQGAGETQYF	TGTGCCAGCAAACAGGGGGCTGGAGAGACCCAGTACTTC
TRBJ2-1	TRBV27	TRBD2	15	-	CASTNTAGGYNEQFF	TGTGCCAGCACCAACACGGCGGGGGGTTACAATGAGCAGTTCTTC
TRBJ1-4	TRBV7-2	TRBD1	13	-	CASGRTGEGKLFF	TGTGCCAGCGGGAGGACAGGGGAGGGAAAACTGTTTTTT
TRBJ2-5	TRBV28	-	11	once	CASSPHSGQYF	TGTGCCAGCAGTCCCCACTCGGGACAGTACTTC
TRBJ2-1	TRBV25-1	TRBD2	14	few	CASRTSGGYNEQFF	TGTGCCAGCAGGACTAGCGGGGGTTACAATGAGCAGTTCTTC
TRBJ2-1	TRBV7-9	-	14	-	CASRGHLPDNEQFF	TGTGCCAGCAGGGGACACCTTCCCGACAATGAGCAGTTCTTC
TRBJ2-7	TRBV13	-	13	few	CASSLPRSYEQYF	TGTGCCAGCAGCTTACCCCGCTCCTACGAGCAGTACTTC
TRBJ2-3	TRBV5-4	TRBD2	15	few	CASRQREDFTDTQYF	TGTGCCAGCAGACAGCGGGAAGACTTCACAGATACGCAGTATTTT
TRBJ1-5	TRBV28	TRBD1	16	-	CASSTPGGPVEMAQHF	TGTGCCAGCAGTACCCCAGGGGGCCCTGTGGAAATGGCCCAGCATTTT
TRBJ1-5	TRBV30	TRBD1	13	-	CAWSADRGQPQHF	TGTGCCTGGAGTGCCGACAGGGGACAGCCCCAGCATTTT
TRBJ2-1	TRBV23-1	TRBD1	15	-	CASSQSQGVWNEQFF	TGCGCCAGCAGTCAATCCCAGGGGGTGTGGAATGAGCAGTTCTTC
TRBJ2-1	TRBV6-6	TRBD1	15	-	CASSSHRDRKNEQFF	TGTGCCAGCAGTTCACACCGGGACAGAAAAAATGAGCAGTTCTTC
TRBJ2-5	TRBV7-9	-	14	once	CASSLSERMETQYF	TGTGCCAGCAGCTTATCAGAGCGGATGGAGACCCAGTACTTC
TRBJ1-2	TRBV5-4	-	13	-	CASSLQGPDGYTF	TGTGCCAGCAGCTTACAGGGTCCGGATGGCTACACCTTC
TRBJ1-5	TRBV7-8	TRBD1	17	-	CASSRRTGGEVEQPQHF	TGTGCCAGCAGCCGTCGTACAGGGGGAGAGGTCGAACAGCCCCAGCATTTT
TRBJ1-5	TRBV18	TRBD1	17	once	CASSPTGLRGSNQPQHF	TGTGCCAGCTCACCAACGGGACTCAGGGGGAGCAATCAGCCCCAGCATTTT
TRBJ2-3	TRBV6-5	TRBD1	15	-	CASSPRTGGPDTQYF	TGTGCCAGCAGTCCCCGGACAGGGGGCCCAGATACGCAGTATTTT
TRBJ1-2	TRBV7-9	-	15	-	CASSREDPPNYGYTF	TGTGCCAGCAGCCGAGAGGATCCTCCTAACTATGGCTACACCTTC
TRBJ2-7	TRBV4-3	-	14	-	CASSQDSREIFQYF	TGCGCCAGCAGCCAAGATTCGAGAGAAATTTTTCAGTACTTC
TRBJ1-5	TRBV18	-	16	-	CASSPTRQASNQPQHF	TGTGCCAGCTCACCAACTCGACAGGCTAGCAATCAGCCCCAGCATTTT
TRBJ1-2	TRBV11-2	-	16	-	CASSPLRRDVNYGYTF	TGTGCCAGCAGCCCGCTGAGGAGGGACGTCAACTATGGCTACACCTTC
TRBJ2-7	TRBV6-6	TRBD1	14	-	CASSPGQASYEQYF	TGTGCCAGCAGCCCGGGACAGGCCTCCTACGAGCAGTACTTC
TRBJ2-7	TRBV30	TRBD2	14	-	CAWSLIAGVNEQYF	TGTGCCTGGAGTCTAATAGCGGGAGTTAACGAGCAGTACTTC
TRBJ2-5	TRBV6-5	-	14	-	CASRRGLSQETQYF	TGTGCCAGCAGGAGAGGGCTTTCCCAAGAGACCCAGTACTTC
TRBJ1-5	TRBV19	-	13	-	CASRPGQGQPQHF	TGTGCCAGTAGACCAGGGCAGGGTCAGCCCCAGCATTTT
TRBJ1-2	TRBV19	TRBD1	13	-	CASSTDRVGGYTF	TGTGCCAGTAGTACCGACAGGGTAGGCGGCTACACCTTC